A selection of T cell receptor beta chains follows, all from one sample in a study of radiotherapy plus CTLA-4 blockade in lung cancer. Assay: immunoSEQ multiplex PCR; the TCRdb copy retains only in-frame clones and omits some. The sample includes about 49,000 clones, 70% to 90% seen only once; the top ten take 25% to 35%. Sequences were derived from peripheral blood, sampled from a patient treated with radiotherapy plus ipilimumab. Receptors originate from a human donor with non-small cell lung cancer whose response to radiotherapy plus ipilimumab could not be evaluated. Both conserved end residues are part of each CDR3. A D gene is named only where the DNA matches it firmly. Size values are once, few and many counts, or a class for expanded clones, and some rows have none.

d_call j_call clone_size v_call cdr3_nt cdr3_aa
NA TRBJ1-2 once TRBV30 TGTGCCTGGAGTGGGCAGTCCCTCTATGGCTACACCTTC CAWSGQSLYGYTF
NA TRBJ2-7 NA TRBV7-2 TGTGCCAGCAGCTTAGCCCTCCCTGAGCAGTACTTC CASSLALPEQYF
TRBD1 TRBJ2-1 NA TRBV5-4 TGTGCCAGCAGCTTTACAGGGGGCAAGGATGAGCAGTTCTTC CASSFTGGKDEQFF
TRBD2 TRBJ2-6 NA TRBV9 TGTGCCAGCAGCGTAGAGGGGACTAGCGGAGTCAACTCTGGGGCCAACGTCCTGACTTTC CASSVEGTSGVNSGANVLTF
TRBD2 TRBJ2-7 NA TRBV6-1 TGTGCCAGCAGTGACCACCGGACTAGCGTCACCTACGAGCAGTACTTC CASSDHRTSVTYEQYF
NA TRBJ1-2 NA TRBV6-1 TGTGCCAGCAGTGAATACGAAGGAGAAGGTCGTTTCTATGGCTACACCTTC CASSEYEGEGRFYGYTF
TRBD2 TRBJ2-1 few TRBV7-3 TGTGCCAGCAGCTTAACGTTAAGCGGGAGGTTTAATTACAATGAGCAGTTCTTC CASSLTLSGRFNYNEQFF
NA TRBJ1-6 NA TRBV5-1 TGCGCCAGCAGCTTGTCAGGGGTTGAGTCACCCCTCCACTTT CASSLSGVESPLHF
NA TRBJ1-4 NA TRBV28 TGTGCCAGCAGTTCTGTGGCGGATAATGAAAAACTGTTTTTT CASSSVADNEKLFF
TRBD1 TRBJ2-7 NA TRBV11-2 TGTGCCAGCAGCTTAGGAAGACAGGGGGACGACGAGCAGTACTTC CASSLGRQGDDEQYF
NA TRBJ1-1 NA TRBV7-9 TGTGCCAGCAGCCCCGGGGGGACTGAAGCTTTCTTT CASSPGGTEAFF
NA TRBJ2-6 NA TRBV4-1 TGCGCCAGCAGCCAACTACAGACAGCCTTTAACGTCCTGACTTTC CASSQLQTAFNVLTF
TRBD1 TRBJ1-3 once TRBV27 TGTGCCAGCAGTTTGACAGGGAACCGATCTGGAAACACCATATATTTT CASSLTGNRSGNTIYF
NA TRBJ2-2 NA TRBV5-1 TGCGCCAGCAGCCCCACAGTTAACACCGGGGAGCTGTTTTTT CASSPTVNTGELFF
NA TRBJ1-5 NA TRBV30 TGTGCCTGGAGTGTTACAGGGCAGCCCCAGCATTTT CAWSVTGQPQHF
TRBD1 TRBJ1-2 NA TRBV28 TGTGCCAGCAGTTTACCCGGGACAGGGGCCTCTAACTATGGCTACACCTTC CASSLPGTGASNYGYTF
NA TRBJ2-7 NA TRBV29-1 TGCAGCGTTGGTCGGGATGGGTACGAGCAGTACTTC CSVGRDGYEQYF
TRBD1 TRBJ2-1 once TRBV6-5 TGTGCCAGCAGCCCAAACAGGGGGCGCATCAATGAGCAGTTCTTC CASSPNRGRINEQFF